Below are 9 T cell receptor beta chains sequenced from a single sample in a study of blood T cells in healthy people across ages. Combining a sample-barcoded 5' primer with a J-beta primer mix, a second PCR ran for roughly 6 to 12 cycles. TCRdb reanalysed the 5' RACE reads using MiXCR and keeps one entry per CDR3 protein. The sample contains roughly 1.7 million distinct CDR3 sequences, almost 35% of which appear only once. Material for sequencing was blood. These receptors originate from a woman aged 25 to 45 in good health.

The table lists this clonotype with a few counts. This rearrangement joins TRBV5-1 to TRBJ1-6; the D gene is possibly TRBD1 (5 bases). This CDR3 region has 21 residues. From germline, CDR1 is SGHRS and CDR2 YFSETQ. Trimming removed 0 bases at V and 0 bases at J, with 22 bases between. CDR3 region: CASSLDGQDVFGGSYNSPLHF. The CDR3 DNA follows: TGCGCCAGCAGCTTGGACGGTCAGGACGTATTTGGGGGCTCCTATAATTCACCCCTCCACTTT.

This sequence joins TRBV7-9 and TRBJ1-2, with 8 bases aligning to TRBD1. Losses at the gene ends were 4 bases for V and 8 bases for J; bases not matched to a gene: 6. Germline lookup yields CDR1 SEHNR and CDR2 FQNEAQ (reference sequence). CDR3 length: 13 residues. CDR3 residues: CASSWRTGLGYTF. The CDR3 coding sequence is TGTGCCAGCAGCTGGAGGACAGGGCTCGGCTACACCTTC.

This clonotype was seen just once. The chain has TRBV5-5 and TRBJ1-5; D is ambiguous. The V end was cut by 3 bases, the J end by 6 bases, with 10 bases between. The CDR3 totals 13 residues. From germline, CDR1 is SGHKS and CDR2 YYEKEE (reference sequence). CDR3 amino acids: CASSSVRGQPQHF. CDR3 bases: TGTGCCAGCAGCTCAGTCCGTGGTCAGCCCCAGCATTTT.

As to this clonotype: A junction boundary mismatches the germline segment, possibly from a read error. This chain joins TRBV20-1 and TRBJ2-4; tentative D call: TRBD1 (5 bases). Germline lookup yields CDR1 DFQATT and CDR2 SNEGSKA (reference sequence). This CDR3 comprises 16 residues. The CDR3 here is CSARDWGDEGKNIQDF. The CDR3 DNA is TGCAGTGCTAGAGATTGGGGCGATGAAGGCAAAAACATTCAGGACTTC.

In this sample, this clonotype turned up a few times. The rearrangement uses TRBV20-1 and TRBJ2-3; D may be TRBD2 (5 bases). The length of the CDR3 is 13 residues. Germline V lookup: CDR1 DFQATT, CDR2 SNEGSKA (reference sequence). Trimming left V 6 bases short and J 0 bases short, with 10 bases between. Written as DNA, the CDR3 is TGCAGTGCACGGGAAATTAGCACAGATACGCAGTATTTT. This gives the protein CSAREISTDTQYF.

This chain connects TRBV10-2 to TRBJ2-7; 8 bases line up with TRBD1. Germline CDR1 WSHSY, CDR2 SAAADI. Losses at the gene ends were 6 bases for V and 6 bases for J; bases not matched to a gene: 10. This CDR3 has 14 residues. CDR3 DNA: TGCGCCAGCAGAGGACAGGGAAGTATCGGCGAGCAGTACTTC. Translated: CASRGQGSIGEQYF.

This clonotype is a singleton in its sample. The V call is TRBV3-1, the J call TRBJ1-2; D ambiguous. CDR1 and CDR2 (germline): LGHDT, YNNKEL (reference sequence). The CDR3 is made up of 16 amino acids. V lost 4 bases and J lost 1, with 16 bases in between. The CDR3 spells CASSRDLSLVNYGYTF. Written as DNA, the CDR3 is TGTGCCAGCAGCCGAGATTTGAGCCTCGTTAACTATGGCTACACCTTC. Drawing the rest from reference TRBV3-1 and TRBJ1-2, the complete variable domain is DTAVSQTPKYLVTQMGNDKSIKCEQNLGHDTMYWYKQDSKKFLKIMFSYNNKELIINETVPNRFSPKSPDKAHLNLHINSLELGDSAVYFCASSRDLSLVNYGYTFGSGTRLTVV.

The chain joins TRBV14 to TRBJ2-1; TRBD1 matches 9 bases. Germline CDR1 reads SGHDN; CDR2 reads FVKESK. The CDR3 totals 16 residues. J gave up 8 bases and V 0 bases, and 8 bases lay outside the gene matches. CDR3 coding DNA: TGTGCCAGCAGCCAAGATCTAGGGACAGGGAACTATGAGCAGTTCTTC. Residues: CASSQDLGTGNYEQFF.

The chain combines TRBV30 with TRBJ1-5, with 7 bases that match TRBD1. The J segment lost 6 bases and the V segment lost 0 bases, leaving 8 bases of the junction unmatched. CDR3 length: 15 amino acids. From germline, CDR1 is GTSNPN and CDR2 SVGIG (reference sequence). As DNA, the CDR3 is TGTGCCTGGAGTGTACAGGGGATATTGGTTCAGCCCCAGCATTTT. It encodes CAWSVQGILVQPQHF.